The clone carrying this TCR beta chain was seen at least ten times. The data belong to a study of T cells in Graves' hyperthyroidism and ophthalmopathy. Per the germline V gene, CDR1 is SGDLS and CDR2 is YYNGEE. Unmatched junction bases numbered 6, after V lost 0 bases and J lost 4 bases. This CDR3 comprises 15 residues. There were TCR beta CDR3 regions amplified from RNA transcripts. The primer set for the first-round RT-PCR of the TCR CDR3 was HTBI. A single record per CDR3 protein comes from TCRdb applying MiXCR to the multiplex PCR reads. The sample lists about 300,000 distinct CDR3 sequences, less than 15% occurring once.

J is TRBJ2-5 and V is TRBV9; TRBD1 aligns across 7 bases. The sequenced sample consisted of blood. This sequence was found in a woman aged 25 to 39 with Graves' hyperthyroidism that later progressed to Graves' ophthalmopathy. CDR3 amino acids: CASSVATGDRETQYF. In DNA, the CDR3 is TGTGCCAGCAGCGTAGCTACAGGGGACAGAGAGACCCAGTACTTC.